The T cell receptor (beta chain) described here comes from a study of blood T cell repertoires in COVID-19. Sequencing used immunoSEQ multiplex PCR; TCRdb keeps in-frame clones, though not all of them. There are tens of thousands of clones in the sample; about 88% occur only once, and 7% to 10% lies in the top ten. The CDR3 runs 17 residues. The V end was cut by 2 bases, the J end by 4 bases, with 21 bases between. Germline CDR1 MNHNS, CDR2 SASEGT. This chain connects TRBV6-1 to TRBJ2-7; possible D gene TRBD1, 8 bases. The receptor was isolated from a human donor in a cohort sampled during active COVID-19. The sequencing sample was made of peripheral blood. CDR3 in DNA: TGTGCCAGCAGTGAAAGTGGGAGGGCAGGGGGCCAGTACGAGCAGTACTTC. It yields the protein CASSESGRAGGQYEQYF.